The 30 T cell receptor beta chains reported below all come from one sample, sequenced in a study of T cell clones after liver transplantation. TCRdb's copy holds only in-frame clones and misses some; the assay was immunoSEQ multiplex PCR. The sample yields about 51,000 clones, about 86% seen once. The sequenced sample was CD8+ T cells from blood, obtained 12 months after liver transplant. All receptors derive from a human patient who received a liver transplant. Some T cells may arise from the graft donor.

The V and J genes are TRBV4-1 and TRBJ2-1, with D perhaps TRBD2 (6 bases). The CDR3 is made up of 17 amino acids. V gave up 3 bases and J gave up 0 bases, with 15 bases separating them. Germline CDR1 reads MGHRA; CDR2 reads YSYEKL. In nucleotides, the CDR3 is TGCGCCAGCAGCCAGGTCACTAGCTCGAGCTCCTACAATGAGCAGTTCTTC. This gives the protein CASSQVTSSSSYNEQFF.

This clone was seen only a few times. The V call is TRBV19, the J call TRBJ1-5; D is unresolved. Germline-derived CDR1 and CDR2 are LNHDA and SQIVND (reference sequence). Trimming pared 7 bases from V and 2 bases from J, leaving 6 bases between. The CDR3 contains 12 residues. CDR3 in DNA: TGTGCCAGTAAGATGGGCAATCAGCCCCAGCATTTT. Amino acid sequence: CASKMGNQPQHF.

The CDR3 bases are TGCGCCAGCAGCTTTACCCAGGAGCAGTTCTTC. Its translation is CASSFTQEQFF. The rearrangement joins TRBV5-1 to TRBJ2-1, with D unclear. The CDR3 sequence is 11 residues long. The V gene lost 2 bases and the J gene lost 10 bases, with 7 bases spanning the gap. Germline lookup yields CDR1 SGHRS and CDR2 YFSETQ.

The chain recombines TRBV19 with TRBJ1-1, with D perhaps matching TRBD1 (5 bases). The CDR3 covers 14 residues. Trimming left V 1 base short and J 1 base short, with 7 bases between. Germline V gives CDR1 LNHDA, CDR2 SQIVND (reference sequence). DNA of the CDR3: TGTGCCAGTAGTATAGGGGGGGAGAACACTGAAGCTTTCTTT. Protein: CASSIGGENTEAFF.

The chain recombines TRBV4-1 with TRBJ2-7, with a tentative D call TRBD1 (5 bases). The V gene's germline CDR1 is MGHRA and CDR2 YSYEKL. The V end lost 0 bases, the J end lost 3 bases, and 9 bases lay between the germline ends. This CDR3 region has 14 residues. The CDR3 sequence: CASSQDWGNYEQYF. Written as DNA, the CDR3 is TGCGCCAGCAGCCAAGATTGGGGCAACTACGAGCAGTACTTC.

The chain employs TRBV5-6 and TRBJ1-2, with 8 bases lining up with TRBD1. The trim removed 4 bases at V and 4 bases at J, leaving 6 bases unmatched. This CDR3 has 14 amino acids. The germline gives CDR1 SGHDT, CDR2 YYEEEE. CDR3 amino acids: CASSPDRVGYGYTF. The CDR3 nucleotides read TGTGCCAGCAGCCCGGACAGGGTAGGCTATGGCTACACCTTC.

V is TRBV29-1 and J is TRBJ1-2; the match to TRBD1 covers 7 bases. The CDR3 has 12 amino acids. V was pared by 6 bases and J by 7 bases, with 8 bases of the junction left unmatched. Germline V lookup: CDR1 SQVTM, CDR2 ANQGSEA. The CDR3: CSVPQAGGGYTF. The DNA for the CDR3 is TGCAGCGTCCCCCAGGCAGGGGGTGGCTACACCTTC.

The chain links TRBV6-5 to TRBJ1-2; D is unclear. The CDR3 has 14 residues. With 5 bases removed from V and 3 bases from J, the gap between germline ends came to 13 bases. Germline V gives CDR1 MNHEY, CDR2 SVGAGI. CDR3 nucleotide sequence: TGTGCCAGCAGTCCCCGAGGCACCTACTATGGCTACACCTTC. It encodes CASSPRGTYYGYTF.

DNA of the CDR3: TGCGCCAGCAGCCAAGATCTCATGGAGACAGGGCCCTACGAGCAGTACTTC. Its protein product is CASSQDLMETGPYEQYF. The chain couples TRBV4-3 to TRBJ2-7, with 7 bases fitting TRBD1. The length of the CDR3 is 17 residues. From germline, CDR1 is LGHNA and CDR2 YSLEER. With V trimmed by 0 bases and J by 2 bases, 10 bases remained unmatched.

This chain joins TRBV28 and TRBJ2-7, with 8 bases fitting TRBD1. The germline CDR1 and CDR2 sequences are MDHEN and SYDVKM. The CDR3 runs to 11 residues. V trimming: 10 bases; J trimming: 6 bases; junction bases outside the gene matches: 5. Here the CDR3 DNA reads TGTGCCATTTCGACAGGGGTCGAGCAGTACTTC. This gives the protein CAISTGVEQYF.

The chain recombines TRBV14 with TRBJ2-1; 8 nucleotides align to TRBD2. Looked up from germline, CDR1 is SGHDN and CDR2 is FVKESK. V lost 6 bases and J lost 8; bases outside the gene matches: 15. This CDR3 has 16 amino acids. The CDR3: CASRPPGSGSRDEQFF. The CDR3 nucleotides are TGTGCCAGCAGGCCCCCGGGAAGCGGGAGTAGAGATGAGCAGTTCTTC.

The chain has TRBV7-8 and TRBJ1-1; 7 bases are shared with TRBD1. V was pared by 4 bases and J by 5 bases, with 7 bases of the junction left unmatched. The CDR3 extends over 14 amino acids. Germline V gene sequence: CDR1 SGHVS, CDR2 FQNEAQ. The CDR3 nucleotides are TGTGCCAGCAGCTCGACAGGGCGGACGACTGAAGCTTTCTTT. Protein product: CASSSTGRTTEAFF.

The genes are TRBV27 and TRBJ2-1; D not certain. CDR1 and CDR2 from the germline V gene are MNHEY and SMNVEV (reference sequence). This CDR3 comprises 13 residues. V was cut by 8 bases and J by 8 bases, with 16 bases left in between. The DNA of the CDR3 is TGTGCCAGCGCCTGGAGCAAGCAGCATGAGCAGTTCTTC. Translation gives CASAWSKQHEQFF.

The chain is built from TRBV9 and TRBJ2-2; D unclear. This CDR3 comprises 15 residues. The V end lost 3 bases, the J end lost 0 bases, and 9 bases lay between the germline ends. Germline V gene data show CDR1 as SGDLS and CDR2 as YYNGEE. The CDR3 region has the DNA TGTGCCAGCAGCGCGGATACAGCGAACACCGGGGAGCTGTTTTTT. Protein product: CASSADTANTGELFF. The full variable domain, completed using reference TRBV9 and TRBJ2-2, is DSGVTQTPKHLITATGQRVTLRCSPRSGDLSVYWYQQSLDQGLQFLIQYYNGEERAKGNILERFSAQQFPDLHSELNLSSLELGDSALYFCASSADTANTGELFFGEGSRLTVL.

The J gene is TRBJ2-1, the V gene TRBV27, with 10 bases fitting TRBD2. The trim removed 5 bases at V and 9 bases at J, leaving 7 bases unmatched. Per the germline V gene, CDR1 is MNHEY and CDR2 is SMNVEV (reference sequence). This CDR3 region has 14 residues. This chain's CDR3 is CASSPSGGLSEQFF. The CDR3 DNA sequence: TGTGCCAGCAGTCCTAGCGGGGGCCTGAGTGAGCAGTTCTTC.

The genes are TRBV21-1 and TRBJ2-3; TRBD1, the table's D call, lacks a check against the DNA. TRBV21-1 is given as a pseudogene. The CDR3 is made up of 15 amino acids. CDR3 in DNA: TGTGCCAGCAACTTACAGGGAAGAAGGGCAGATACGCAGTATTTT. Translated: CASNLQGRRADTQYF.

This clone has a single count. The V gene is TRBV13, the J gene TRBJ1-1; D is possibly TRBD1 (5 bases). The V end lost 6 bases, the J end lost 3 bases, and 11 bases lay between the germline ends. The germline V gene encodes CDR1 PRHDT and CDR2 FYEKMQ (reference sequence). The CDR3 consists of 13 residues. Here the CDR3 reads CASRGGLDTEAFF. Written as DNA, the CDR3 is TGTGCCAGCAGGGGGGGACTCGACACTGAAGCTTTCTTT. Full variable domain (missing parts from reference TRBV13 and TRBJ1-1): AAGVIQSPRHLIKEKRETATLKCYPIPRHDTVYWYQQGPGQDPQFLISFYEKMQSDKGSIPDRFSAQQFSDYHSELNMSSLELGDSALYFCASRGGLDTEAFFGQGTRLTVV.

The V gene is TRBV5-1, the J gene TRBJ2-7; D could derive from TRBD1 or TRBD2 (5 bases each). This CDR3 has 14 residues. CDR1 and CDR2 (germline): SGHRS, YFSETQ. V was shortened by 0 bases and J by 3 bases, with 10 bases between the two germline ends. The chain's CDR3 is CASSLAGGSYEQYF. The DNA for the CDR3 is TGCGCCAGCAGCTTGGCTGGGGGTAGCTACGAGCAGTACTTC.

The rearrangement uses TRBV28 and TRBJ2-1, with 9 bases identical to TRBD2. This CDR3 spans 15 amino acids. The germline CDR1 and CDR2 sequences are MDHEN and SYDVKM. Germline trimming cut 1 base from V and 3 bases from J; bases unmatched to any gene: 1. As DNA, the CDR3 is TGTGCCAGCAGTTTATTAGCGGGAGACTACAATGAGCAGTTCTTC. Protein: CASSLLAGDYNEQFF. The whole variable domain, filled in from reference TRBV28 and TRBJ2-1, reads DVKVTQSSRYLVKRTGEKVFLECVQDMDHENMFWYRQDPGLGLRLIYFSYDVKMKEKGDIPEGYSVSREKKERFSLILESASTNQTSMYLCASSLLAGDYNEQFFGPGTRLTVL.

The chain carries TRBV18 and TRBJ2-7; D might be TRBD1 (5 bases). Germline V gene sequence: CDR1 KGHSH, CDR2 LQKENI. This CDR3 region has 18 residues. Trimming took 6 bases from V and 3 from J, leaving 27 bases between them. The CDR3 region is CASSPTLPQETGNYEQYF. The CDR3 nucleotides read TGTGCCAGCTCCCCCACCTTGCCACAGGAGACTGGAAACTACGAGCAGTACTTC.

The V and J genes are TRBV6-1 and TRBJ1-1, with D unclear. V dropped 6 bases and J dropped 6 bases, with 5 bases sitting between them. CDR3 size: 10 residues. Germline CDR1 and CDR2: MNHNS and SASEGT. Written as DNA, the CDR3 is TGTGCCAGCAGGATCGCTGAAGCTTTCTTT. This gives the protein CASRIAEAFF.

This chain joins TRBV7-9 and TRBJ2-4; the match to TRBD1 covers 8 bases. Germline V gives CDR1 SEHNR, CDR2 FQNEAQ (reference sequence). Trimming took 2 bases from V and 9 from J; bases not matched to a gene: 9. The CDR3 loop spans 15 amino acids. The CDR3 DNA reads as TGTGCCAGCAGCTTAAAGACAGGGGCGCTAAGCATTCAGTACTTC. Translation: CASSLKTGALSIQYF. The full variable domain, in which reference TRBV7-9 and TRBJ2-4 provide the parts outside the CDR3, is DTGVSQNPRHKITKRGQNVTFRCDPISEHNRLYWYRQTLGQGPEFLTYFQNEAQLEKSRLLSDRFSAERPKGSFSTLEIQRTEQGDSAMYLCASSLKTGALSIQYFGAGTRLSVL.

The chain carries TRBV27 and TRBJ1-2; no definite D call. The CDR3 consists of 13 residues. Trimming took off 3 bases at V and 6 bases at J, with 11 bases between the two ends. Germline V lookup: CDR1 MNHEY, CDR2 SMNVEV (reference sequence). DNA for the CDR3: TGTGCCAGCAGTTTGTCCGGGCCCAATGGCTACACCTTC. This encodes CASSLSGPNGYTF.

In regard to this clone: A much larger clone differs by one base, so this may be a read error. V gene TRBV5-5 combines with J gene TRBJ2-7; TRBD1 matches at 7 bases. Germline V gene data show CDR1 as SGHKS and CDR2 as YYEKEE (reference sequence). With V trimmed by 2 bases and J by 3 bases, 2 bases remained unmatched. The CDR3 loop spans 13 amino acids. The CDR3 region has the DNA TGTGCCAGCAGCTTCCGGGACAGCTACGAGCAGTACTTC. Amino acids: CASSFRDSYEQYF.

This CDR3 is CASSWGHNTGELFF. In DNA, the CDR3 is TGTGCCAGCAGCTGGGGACATAACACCGGGGAGCTGTTTTTT. The J gene is TRBJ2-2, the V gene TRBV28, with D possibly matching TRBD1 (6 bases). V was shortened by 6 bases and J by 2 bases, with 10 bases between the two germline ends. This CDR3 contains 14 residues. Germline CDR1 MDHEN, CDR2 SYDVKM.

This chain joins TRBV6-5 and TRBJ1-2; no clear D. This CDR3 spans 13 amino acids. Germline CDR1 and CDR2: MNHEY and SVGAGI. The V gene lost 2 bases and the J gene lost 6 bases, with 10 bases spanning the gap. In nucleotides, the CDR3 is TGTGCCAGCAGTTACGACCCTGAGGATGGCTACACCTTC. This translates into CASSYDPEDGYTF.

This clone was recorded a few times. The chain links TRBV27 to TRBJ1-5; D ambiguous. Trimming removed 4 bases from V and 2 bases from J, with 3 bases in between. Per the germline V gene, CDR1 is MNHEY and CDR2 is SMNVEV (reference sequence). This CDR3 contains 12 residues. The CDR3 here is CASSWGNQPQHF. The DNA for the CDR3 is TGTGCCAGCAGTTGGGGCAATCAGCCCCAGCATTTT.

This clone came up a few times. The rearrangement uses TRBV7-9 and TRBJ2-5, with 7 bases that match TRBD1. The CDR3 covers 13 residues. With V trimmed by 7 bases and J by 2 bases, 4 bases remained unmatched. CDR1 and CDR2 from the germline V gene are SEHNR and FQNEAQ (reference sequence). For the CDR3, the DNA is TGTGCCAGCATCTCGGGACAGCAAGAGACCCAGTACTTC. It is translated as CASISGQQETQYF.

The chain's CDR3 is CASSPGMSKTQYF. The CDR3 bases are TGTGCCAGCAGCCCAGGGATGTCGAAGACCCAGTACTTC. This sequence joins TRBV7-9 and TRBJ2-5, with D maybe TRBD1 (5 bases). The CDR3 consists of 13 residues. The germline V gene has CDR1 SEHNR and CDR2 FQNEAQ (reference sequence). V was pared by 5 bases and J by 6 bases, with 13 bases between.

V and J are TRBV19 and TRBJ2-1; 13 bases fit TRBD2. Trimming cost V 3 bases and J 6 bases; bases outside gene matches: 2. This CDR3 has 15 residues. The germline V gene has CDR1 LNHDA and CDR2 SQIVND (reference sequence). CDR3 protein: CASSIGTSGINEQFF. As DNA, the CDR3 is TGTGCCAGTAGTATTGGGACTAGCGGGATCAATGAGCAGTTCTTC. The variable domain in full, with the rest retrieved from reference TRBV19 and TRBJ2-1, is DGGITQSPKYLFRKEGQNVTLSCEQNLNHDAMYWYRQDPGQGLRLIYYSQIVNDFQKGDIAEGYSVSREKKESFPLTVTSAQKNPTAFYLCASSIGTSGINEQFFGPGTRLTVL.